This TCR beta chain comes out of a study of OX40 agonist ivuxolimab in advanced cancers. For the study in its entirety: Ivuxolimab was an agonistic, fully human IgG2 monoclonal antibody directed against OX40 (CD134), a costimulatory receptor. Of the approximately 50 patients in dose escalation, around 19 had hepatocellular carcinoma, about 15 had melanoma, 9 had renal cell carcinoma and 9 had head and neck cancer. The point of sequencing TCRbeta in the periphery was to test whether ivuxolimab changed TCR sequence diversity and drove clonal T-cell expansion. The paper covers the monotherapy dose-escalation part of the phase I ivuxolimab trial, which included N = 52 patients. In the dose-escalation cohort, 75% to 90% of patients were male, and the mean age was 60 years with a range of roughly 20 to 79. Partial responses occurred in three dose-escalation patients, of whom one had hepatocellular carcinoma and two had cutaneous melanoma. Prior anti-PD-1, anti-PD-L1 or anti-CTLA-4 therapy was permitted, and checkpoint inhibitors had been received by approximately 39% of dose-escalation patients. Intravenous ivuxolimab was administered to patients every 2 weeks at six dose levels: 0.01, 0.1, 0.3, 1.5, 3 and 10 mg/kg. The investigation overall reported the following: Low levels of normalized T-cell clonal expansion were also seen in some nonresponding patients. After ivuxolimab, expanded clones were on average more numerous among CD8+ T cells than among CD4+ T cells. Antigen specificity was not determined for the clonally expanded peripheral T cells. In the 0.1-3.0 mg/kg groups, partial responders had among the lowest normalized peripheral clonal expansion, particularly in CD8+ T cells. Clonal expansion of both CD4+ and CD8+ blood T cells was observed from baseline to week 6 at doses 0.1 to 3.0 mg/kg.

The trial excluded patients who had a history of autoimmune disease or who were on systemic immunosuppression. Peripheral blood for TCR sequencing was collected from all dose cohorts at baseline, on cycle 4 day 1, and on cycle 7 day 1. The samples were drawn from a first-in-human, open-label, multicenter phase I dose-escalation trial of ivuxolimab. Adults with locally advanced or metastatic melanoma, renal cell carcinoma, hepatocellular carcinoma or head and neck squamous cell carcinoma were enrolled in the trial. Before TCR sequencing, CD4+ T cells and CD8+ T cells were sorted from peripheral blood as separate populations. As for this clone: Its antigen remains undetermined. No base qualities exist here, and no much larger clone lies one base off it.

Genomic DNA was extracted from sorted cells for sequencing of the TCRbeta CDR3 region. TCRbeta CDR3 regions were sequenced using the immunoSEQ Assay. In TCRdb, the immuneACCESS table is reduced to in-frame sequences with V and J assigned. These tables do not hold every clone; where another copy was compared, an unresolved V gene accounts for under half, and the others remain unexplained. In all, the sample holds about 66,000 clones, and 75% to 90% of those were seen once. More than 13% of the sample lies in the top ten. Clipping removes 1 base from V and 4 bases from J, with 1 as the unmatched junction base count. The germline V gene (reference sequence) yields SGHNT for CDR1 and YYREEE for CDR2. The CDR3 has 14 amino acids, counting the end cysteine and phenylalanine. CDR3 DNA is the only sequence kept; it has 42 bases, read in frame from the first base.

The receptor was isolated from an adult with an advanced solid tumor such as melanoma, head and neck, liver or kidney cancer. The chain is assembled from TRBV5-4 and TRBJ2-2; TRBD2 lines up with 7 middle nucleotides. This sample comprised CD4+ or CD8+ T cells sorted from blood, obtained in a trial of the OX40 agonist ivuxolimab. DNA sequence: TGTGCCAGCAGCTTGTGGGGGGGCACCGGGGAGCTGTTTTTT. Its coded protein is CASSLWGGTGELFF.